This TCR beta chain was sequenced for a study of Graves' ophthalmopathy and Graves' hyperthyroidism. General observations from the study: Prediction of ophthalmopathy progression reached around 71% sensitivity and around 72% specificity.

Stable hyperthyroidism meant no progression to ophthalmopathy within 18 months of follow-up. Orbital computed tomography and thyroid ultrasound, along with TRAb, serum thyroxine and clinical symptoms, underpinned diagnosis. CDR3 regions of TCR beta were amplified from RNA transcripts. The workflow started with a first-round RT-PCR run with HTBI primers and then moved on to a second-round multiplex PCR. Using its own MiXCR run on the multiplex PCR reads, TCRdb lists one record per CDR3 protein. The top ten clones hold approximately 24% of a sample with around 15,000 distinct CDR3 sequences, 46% of them seen once. Germline assignment: CDR1 MNHEY and CDR2 SVGEGT. The germline V and J ends were trimmed by 5 bases and 3 bases, with 8 bases remaining between them. CDR3 size: 13 residues. This clonotype was counted at least ten times. Its matching antigen is unknown.

The TCR sequence derives from a woman aged 40 to 50 with stable Graves' hyperthyroidism. The chain has TRBV6-2 or TRBV6-3 and TRBJ1-5; D is undetermined. Sequenced: peripheral blood. CDR3 in DNA: TGTGCCAGCAGTCCCCGGGACAATCAGCCCCAGCATTTT. Encoded protein: CASSPRDNQPQHF.